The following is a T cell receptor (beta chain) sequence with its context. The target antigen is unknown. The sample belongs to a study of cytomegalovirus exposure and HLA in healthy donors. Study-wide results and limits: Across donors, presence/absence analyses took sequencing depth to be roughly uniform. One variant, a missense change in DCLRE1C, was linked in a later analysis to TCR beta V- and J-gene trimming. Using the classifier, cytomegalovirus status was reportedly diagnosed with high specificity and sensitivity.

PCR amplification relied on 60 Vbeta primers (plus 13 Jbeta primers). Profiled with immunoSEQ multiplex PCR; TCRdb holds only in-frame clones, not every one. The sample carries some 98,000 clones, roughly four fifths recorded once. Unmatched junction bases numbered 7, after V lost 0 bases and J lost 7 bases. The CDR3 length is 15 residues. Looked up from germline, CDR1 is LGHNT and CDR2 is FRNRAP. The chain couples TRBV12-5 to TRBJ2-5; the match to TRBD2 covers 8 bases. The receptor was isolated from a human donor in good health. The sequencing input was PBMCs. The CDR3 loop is CASGLVSGGRGTQYF. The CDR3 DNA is TGTGCTAGTGGTTTGGTTTCGGGGGGGCGCGGGACCCAGTACTTC. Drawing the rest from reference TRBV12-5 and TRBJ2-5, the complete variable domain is DARVTQTPRHKVTEMGQEVTMRCQPILGHNTVFWYRQTMMQGLELLAYFRNRAPLDDSGMPKDRFSAEMPDATLATLKIQPSEPRDSAVYFCASGLVSGGRGTQYFGPGTRLLVL.